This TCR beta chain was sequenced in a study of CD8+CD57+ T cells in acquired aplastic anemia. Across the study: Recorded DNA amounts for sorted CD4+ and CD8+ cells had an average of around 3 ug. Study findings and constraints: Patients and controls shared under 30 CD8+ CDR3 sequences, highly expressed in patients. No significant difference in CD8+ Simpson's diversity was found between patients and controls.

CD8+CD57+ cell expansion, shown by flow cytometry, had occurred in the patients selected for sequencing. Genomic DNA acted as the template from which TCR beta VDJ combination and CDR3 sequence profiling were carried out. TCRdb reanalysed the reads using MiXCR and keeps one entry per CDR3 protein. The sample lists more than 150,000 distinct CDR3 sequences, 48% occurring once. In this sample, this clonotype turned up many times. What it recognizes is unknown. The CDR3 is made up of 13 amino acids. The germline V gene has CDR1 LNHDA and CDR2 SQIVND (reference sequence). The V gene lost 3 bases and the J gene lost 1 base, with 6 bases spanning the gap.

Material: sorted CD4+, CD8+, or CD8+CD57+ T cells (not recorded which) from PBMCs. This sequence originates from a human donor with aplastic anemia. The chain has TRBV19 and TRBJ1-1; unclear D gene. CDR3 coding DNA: TGTGCCAGTAGTATTAAGGAGAACACTGAAGCTTTCTTT. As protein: CASSIKENTEAFF.